The clone carrying this TCR beta chain was seen many times. Its antigen remains unidentified. The record originates from a study of T cells in Graves' hyperthyroidism and ophthalmopathy. Study-wide results and limits: The model anticipated ophthalmopathy a median about six months pre-onset. The blood repertoire included most of the expanded thyroid clonotypes above 0.001.

The CDR3 contains 16 residues. The V and J ends lost 5 bases and 6 bases respectively, with 22 bases between them. Germline V gives CDR1 LGHNT, CDR2 FRNRAP. RNA transcripts provided the source from which TCR beta CDR3 regions were amplified. The HTBI primer set served for first-round RT-PCR of the TCR CDR3. Via MiXCR, TCRdb re-called the multiplex PCR reads, giving one row per CDR3 protein. The sample has about 380,000 distinct CDR3 sequences; approximately 13% are singletons. This TCR derives from a man aged 30 to 39 with Graves' hyperthyroidism that later progressed to Graves' ophthalmopathy. The V and J genes are TRBV12-5 and TRBJ1-1; TRBD1 might be the D (5 bases). Sample: blood. DNA for the CDR3: TGTGCTAGTGGTCCACCCCAGGAGGGGACCCAGGCTGAAGCTTTCTTT. It is translated as CASGPPQEGTQAEAFF.